The present T cell receptor beta chain was sequenced within a study of immune cell composition in non-small cell lung cancer. Whole-study results and caveats: It was not proven that tumour-reactive clones equal dominant tumour-associated clones.

Notes on this clone: Its cognate antigen is unknown.

The data were produced by immunoSEQ multiplex PCR, yet TCRdb's version contains in-frame clones alone and is incomplete. The profile shows thousands of clones, roughly 80% of them singletons. The CDR3 spans 15 residues. Germline values: CDR1 LGHNA, CDR2 YNFKEQ. Trimming removed 5 bases at V and 6 bases at J, with 14 bases between. This sequence originates from a human donor with non-small cell lung cancer. The V call is TRBV4-2, the J call TRBJ1-6, with a possible D match to TRBD1 (6 bases). Sequencing was done on a sample of lung tumor tissue. This CDR3 is CASSLTGNLNSPLHF. The DNA of the CDR3 is TGTGCCAGCAGCTTGACAGGAAACCTTAATTCACCCCTCCACTTT.